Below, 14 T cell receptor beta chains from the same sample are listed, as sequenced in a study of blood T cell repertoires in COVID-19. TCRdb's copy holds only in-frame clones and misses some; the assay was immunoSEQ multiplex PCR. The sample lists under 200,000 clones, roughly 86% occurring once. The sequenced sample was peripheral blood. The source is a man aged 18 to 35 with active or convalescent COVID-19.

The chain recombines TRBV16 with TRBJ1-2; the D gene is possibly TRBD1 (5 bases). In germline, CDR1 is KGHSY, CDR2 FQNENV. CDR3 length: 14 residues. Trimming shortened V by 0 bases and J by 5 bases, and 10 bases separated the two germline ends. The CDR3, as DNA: TGTGCCAGCAGCCAATCGACAGATAATTATGGCTACACCTTC. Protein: CASSQSTDNYGYTF.

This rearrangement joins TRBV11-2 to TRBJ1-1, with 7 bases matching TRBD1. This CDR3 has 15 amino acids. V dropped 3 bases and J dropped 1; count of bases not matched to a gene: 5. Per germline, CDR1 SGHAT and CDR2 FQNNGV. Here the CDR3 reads CASSFTGAENTEAFF. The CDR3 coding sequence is TGTGCCAGCAGCTTTACAGGGGCCGAGAACACTGAAGCTTTCTTT.

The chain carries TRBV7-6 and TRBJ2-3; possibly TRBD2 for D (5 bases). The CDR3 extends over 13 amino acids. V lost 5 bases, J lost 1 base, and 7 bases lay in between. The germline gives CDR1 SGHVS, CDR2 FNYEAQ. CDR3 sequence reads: CASSPLGTDTQYF. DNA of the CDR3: TGTGCCAGCAGCCCACTAGGCACAGATACGCAGTATTTT.

CDR3 coding DNA: TGTGCCAGTAGCCCAGGGGGACGGCTCACAGATACGCAGTATTTT. Its protein product is CASSPGGRLTDTQYF. J is TRBJ2-3 and V is TRBV19, with 7 positions matching TRBD1. This CDR3 is built from 15 residues. Trimming took 6 bases from V and 2 from J; bases not matched to a gene: 8. Per the germline V gene, CDR1 is LNHDA and CDR2 is SQIVND (reference sequence). Full variable domain (outside the CDR3, taken from reference TRBV19 and TRBJ2-3): DGGITQSPKYLFRKEGQNVTLSCEQNLNHDAMYWYRQDPGQGLRLIYYSQIVNDFQKGDIAEGYSVSREKKESFPLTVTSAQKNPTAFYLCASSPGGRLTDTQYFGPGTRLTVL.

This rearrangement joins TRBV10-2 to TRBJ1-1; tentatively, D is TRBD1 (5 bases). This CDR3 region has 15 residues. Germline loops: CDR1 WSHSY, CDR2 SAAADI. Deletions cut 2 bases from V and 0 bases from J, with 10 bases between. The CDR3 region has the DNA TGCGCCAGCAGTGAGCCGGGGGTGATGAACACTGAAGCTTTCTTT. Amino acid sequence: CASSEPGVMNTEAFF.

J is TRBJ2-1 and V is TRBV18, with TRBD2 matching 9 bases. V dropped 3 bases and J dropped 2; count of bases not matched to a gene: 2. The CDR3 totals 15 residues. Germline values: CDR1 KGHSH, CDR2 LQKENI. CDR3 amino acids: CASSPGTSPYNEQFF. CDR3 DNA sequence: TGTGCCAGCTCACCCGGGACTAGCCCCTACAATGAGCAGTTCTTC.

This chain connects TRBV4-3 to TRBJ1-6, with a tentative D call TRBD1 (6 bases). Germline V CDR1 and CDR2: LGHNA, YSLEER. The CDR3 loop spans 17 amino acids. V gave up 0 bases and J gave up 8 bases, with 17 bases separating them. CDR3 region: CASSQDYNDRMDSPLHF. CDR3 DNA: TGCGCCAGCAGCCAAGATTATAATGACAGGATGGATTCACCCCTCCACTTT.

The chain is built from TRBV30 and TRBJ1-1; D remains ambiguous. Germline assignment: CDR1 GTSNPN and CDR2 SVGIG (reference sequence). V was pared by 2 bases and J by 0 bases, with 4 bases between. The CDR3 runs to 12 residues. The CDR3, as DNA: TGTGCCTGGAGTCTCTTGAACACTGAAGCTTTCTTT. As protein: CAWSLLNTEAFF.

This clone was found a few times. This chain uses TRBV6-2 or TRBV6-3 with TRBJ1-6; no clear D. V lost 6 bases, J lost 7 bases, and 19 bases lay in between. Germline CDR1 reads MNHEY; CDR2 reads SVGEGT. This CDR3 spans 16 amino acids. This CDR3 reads CASSKSPRQKNSPLHF. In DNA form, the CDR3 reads TGTGCCAGCAGCAAATCCCCTCGTCAGAAGAATTCACCCCTCCACTTT.

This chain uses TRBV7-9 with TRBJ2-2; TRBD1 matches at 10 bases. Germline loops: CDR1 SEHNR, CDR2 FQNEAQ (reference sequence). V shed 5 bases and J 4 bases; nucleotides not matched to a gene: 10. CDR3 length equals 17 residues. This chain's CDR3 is CASSIDRGRRSTGELFF. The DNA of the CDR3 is TGTGCCAGCAGCATCGACAGGGGGCGCCGTAGCACCGGGGAGCTGTTTTTT.

CDR3 region: CASSLAGLSTDTQYF. The CDR3 region has the DNA TGTGCCAGCAGTCTGGCGGGGTTGAGCACAGATACGCAGTATTTT. The chain is built from TRBV2 and TRBJ2-3; possibly TRBD2 for D (6 bases). Trimming removed 5 bases from V and 0 bases from J, with 12 bases in between. Germline CDR1 and CDR2: SNHLY and FYNNEI. The CDR3 contains 15 residues.

The DNA for the CDR3 is TGTGCGCACCGGTCAGGGGGGCCAGGACAGCCCCAGCATTTT. Translated: CAHRSGGPGQPQHF. The chain uses TRBV9 and TRBJ1-5, with TRBD1 matching over 7 bases. In germline, CDR1 is SGDLS, CDR2 YYNGEE. The CDR3 covers 14 residues.

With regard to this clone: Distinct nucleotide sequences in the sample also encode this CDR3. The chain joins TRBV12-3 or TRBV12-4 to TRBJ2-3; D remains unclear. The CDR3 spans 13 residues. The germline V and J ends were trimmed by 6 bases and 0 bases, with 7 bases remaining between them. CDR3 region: CASRPTSTDTQYF. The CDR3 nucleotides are TGTGCCAGCAGACCTACTAGCACAGATACGCAGTATTTT.

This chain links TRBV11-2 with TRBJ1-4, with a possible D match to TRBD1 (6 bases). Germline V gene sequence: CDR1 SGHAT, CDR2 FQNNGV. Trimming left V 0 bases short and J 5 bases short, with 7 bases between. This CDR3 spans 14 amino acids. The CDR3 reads CASSLEGANEKLFF. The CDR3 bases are TGTGCCAGCAGCTTAGAGGGGGCCAATGAAAAACTGTTTTTT.